This TCR beta chain is drawn from a study of blood T cells in healthy people across ages. Study-wide findings and caveats: Higher naive T cell percentage went strongly together with higher TCR beta diversity.

No fewer than 6.5 million PBMCs went into each sample. The table lists this clonotype with a few counts. Its specificity is not known. Using a J-beta primer mix together with a sample-barcoded 5' primer, a second PCR was run for roughly 6 to 12 cycles. TCRdb reprocessed the 5' RACE reads with MiXCR, giving one entry per CDR3 protein. The sample holds hundreds of thousands of distinct CDR3 sequences, 44% seen once. Germline V gene data show CDR1 as MDHEN and CDR2 as SYDVKM. The CDR3 has 15 residues. The junction had 7 bases not matched to a gene; V was cut back by 3 bases and J by 5 bases. The sample taken for sequencing was blood. The rearrangement links TRBV28 to TRBJ1-2; 9 positions match TRBD1. The origin of this receptor is a man between 60 and 75 years old in good health. The CDR3 reads CASSFRMTGGYGYTF. The CDR3 DNA follows: TGTGCCAGCAGTTTTAGAATGACAGGGGGTTATGGCTACACCTTC.